This T cell receptor (beta chain) was obtained from a study of radiotherapy plus CTLA-4 blockade in lung cancer. Study-wide results and limits: Among reported predictors of response, early blood T cell clone dynamics with interferon-beta performed best. Some TCR clones had been derived from tumors. These clones expanded in peripheral blood after radiotherapy plus ipilimumab.

The CDR3 spans 14 residues. V lost 0 bases and J 8 bases, leaving 11 bases between the germline ends. Germline V lookup: CDR1 GTSNPN, CDR2 SVGIG (reference sequence). This table comes from immunoSEQ multiplex PCR, and its TCRdb copy is limited to in-frame clones, with some not included. The table lists approximately 46,000 clones, 85% of them singletons. Worth noting for this clone: Its antigen is unknown.

The starting material was peripheral blood, obtained from a patient treated with radiotherapy plus ipilimumab. The rearrangement uses TRBV30 and TRBJ1-6; the D is unclear. The origin of this receptor is a human donor with non-small cell lung cancer whose response to radiotherapy plus ipilimumab could not be evaluated. The CDR3 sequence is CAWSVSGKYSPLHF. CDR3 in DNA: TGTGCCTGGAGTGTCTCTGGCAAATATTCACCCCTCCACTTT.